These 27 T cell receptor beta chains were all obtained from the same sample, sequenced in a study of tumor and adjacent non-tumor tissue in lung cancer. TCRbeta libraries were built with three rounds of nested PCR, modified from ARM-PCR. TCRdb re-called the multiplex PCR reads through MiXCR, storing one row per CDR3 protein. The table lists approximately 100,000 distinct CDR3 sequences, roughly 74% of them singletons. This sample's RNA came from whole unsorted tissue. Sequencing was performed on lung tumor tissue. The receptors shown here come from a woman aged 60 to 75 with non-small cell lung cancer.

A word on this clonotype: Possible read error: a much larger clone is one base away. The chain employs TRBV6-5 and TRBJ1-5; D is unresolved. This CDR3 has 12 amino acids. Germline CDR1 and CDR2: MNHEY and SVGAGI. The CDR3 DNA is TGTGCCAACAGTTCCACGCAAGGGACCCAGCATTTT. It yields the protein CANSSTQGTQHF.

This chain uses TRBV29-1 with TRBJ2-1; a weak D match, TRBD2 (5 bases). V was pared by 3 bases and J by 7 bases, with 25 bases between. In germline, CDR1 is SQVTM, CDR2 ANQGSEA. This CDR3 comprises 17 residues. CDR3 amino acids: CSVDVNGIREGYNEQFF. The CDR3 DNA sequence: TGCAGCGTTGATGTTAATGGAATTCGGGAAGGTTATAATGAGCAGTTCTTC.

The J gene is TRBJ1-1, the V gene TRBV28; the match to TRBD1 covers 8 bases. This CDR3 spans 13 amino acids. Germline V CDR1 and CDR2: MDHEN, SYDVKM. Trimming at V came to 10 bases and at J to 4 bases, leaving 8 bases not matched to a gene. CDR3 in amino acids: CANSFTGGTEAFF. DNA for the CDR3: TGTGCCAACAGCTTTACAGGGGGCACTGAAGCTTTCTTT.

On this clonotype: This may come from a read error, since a much larger clone is one base off. The J gene is TRBJ2-3, the V gene TRBV4-3; TRBD2 aligns across 13 bases. Trimming removed 1 base from V and 11 bases from J; junction bases left unmatched: 9. Germline CDR1 is LGHNA and CDR2 is YSLEER. The CDR3 has 16 amino acids. CDR3 sequence (DNA): TGCGCCAGCAGCCAAGGGACTAGCGGGGGAACATATATGCAGTATTTT. It is translated as CASSQGTSGGTYMQYF.

This clonotype was observed many times. The V and J genes are TRBV29-1 and TRBJ1-2; perhaps TRBD1 as D (6 bases). This CDR3 is 15 amino acids long. V was trimmed by 7 bases and J by 3 bases, leaving 21 bases between them. Germline V gene data show CDR1 as SQVTM and CDR2 as ANQGSEA. The CDR3 sequence is CSGKPLGTQHYGYTF. The CDR3, as DNA: TGCAGCGGTAAGCCCCTTGGGACACAACACTATGGCTACACCTTC.

Points on this clonotype: One end of the junction fails to match germline, which may point to a read error. This chain uses TRBV11-3 with TRBJ2-1; 7 bases map to TRBD2. The CDR3 spans 18 residues. The germline gives CDR1 SGHNT, CDR2 YENEEA. The CDR3 bases are TGTGCTAGCAGCATAGGCCTAGTGGGGGGGAACTATCATAGTGAGCAGTTCTTC. Protein sequence: CASSIGLVGGNYHSEQFF.

This clonotype has more than one count but fewer than ten. The J gene is TRBJ2-7, the V gene TRBV5-1; 7 bases agree with TRBD2. Per germline, CDR1 SGHRS and CDR2 YFSETQ. J was trimmed by 7 bases and V by 4 bases; bases with no gene match: 14. This CDR3 comprises 15 residues. The CDR3 is CASSLLDPWTSEQYF. In DNA, the CDR3 is TGCGCCAGCAGCCTTCTGGACCCCTGGACTAGTGAGCAGTACTTC.

This clonotype was recorded a few times. This may arise from a read error, as a much more abundant clone is one base away. The rearrangement joins TRBV6-2 or TRBV6-3 to TRBJ2-5; D not resolved. Germline-derived CDR1 and CDR2 are MNHEY and SVGEGT. There are 15 residues in the CDR3. V lost 5 bases and J lost 1, with 14 bases in between. CDR3 DNA: TGTGCCAGCAGTAAGCTAGAGACGTTCCAAGAGACCCAGTACTTC. The encoded protein is CASSKLETFQETQYF.

In the case of this clonotype: This may be a read error: a much more frequent sequence differs by one nucleotide. The chain carries TRBV29-1 and TRBJ2-2; possible D gene TRBD1, 6 bases. This CDR3 has 14 amino acids. Trimming removed 4 bases from V and 1 base from J, with 10 bases in between. CDR1 is SQVTM, CDR2 ANQGSEA, per germline. The CDR3 is CSVVSGENTGELFF. Here the CDR3 DNA reads TGCAGCGTTGTTTCAGGGGAGAACACCGGGGAGCTGTTTTTT.

Note on this clonotype: A junction boundary mismatches the germline segment, possibly from a read error. This chain uses TRBV20-1 with TRBJ2-4; D might be TRBD1 (5 bases). Germline CDR1 reads DFQATT; CDR2 reads SNEGSKA (reference sequence). The CDR3 is made up of 14 amino acids. The CDR3 region is CSVREGVAKNIQYF. In DNA form, the CDR3 reads TGCAGTGTTAGAGAAGGGGTGGCCAAAAACATTCAGTATTTC.

As concerns this clonotype: This may arise from a read error, as a much more abundant clone is one base away. V usage is TRBV28 and J usage is TRBJ2-7; 9 bases agree with TRBD1. The germline V gene has CDR1 MDHEN and CDR2 SYDVKM. CDR3 size: 15 residues. The CDR3 bases are TGTGTCAGCAGTTCGACCTGGACAGGGGTAAACGAGCAGTACTTC. It codes for CVSSSTWTGVNEQYF.

Comment on this clonotype: A much larger clone sits a single nucleotide away, making a read error possible. The chain couples TRBV29-1 to TRBJ1-2; D is unclear. The ends were cut back, 7 bases at V and 4 bases at J, with 10 bases in the middle. CDR1 and CDR2 (germline): SQVTM, ANQGSEA. CDR3 length: 11 amino acids. The CDR3 loop is CSGGKGYGYTF. CDR3 bases: TGCAGCGGCGGGAAGGGCTATGGCTACACCTTC.

The rearrangement links TRBV11-2 to TRBJ2-3; no reliable D call. Trimming shortened V by 7 bases and J by 3 bases, and 17 bases separated the two germline ends. This CDR3 spans 15 amino acids. Looked up from germline, CDR1 is SGHAT and CDR2 is FQNNGV. CDR3 sequence: CASIFGIARTDTQYF. The CDR3 nucleotides read TGTGCCAGCATCTTCGGCATCGCTAGGACAGATACGCAGTATTTT.

A note on this clonotype: Since a much larger clone is just one base distant, this may be a read error. The chain recombines TRBV11-2 with TRBJ2-1; a possible D gene is TRBD2 (5 bases). From germline, CDR1 is SGHAT and CDR2 FQNNGV. The CDR3 length is 14 residues. The germline V and J ends were trimmed by 5 bases and 5 bases, with 13 bases remaining between them. The CDR3 DNA sequence: TGTGCCAGCAGCCCCCGGGGAGACAACAATGAGCAGTTCTTC. Translating it yields CASSPRGDNNEQFF.

Only a few counts were recorded for this clonotype. A junction boundary mismatches the germline segment, possibly from a read error. The CDR3 loop is CANSRDKGQPQHF. The CDR3 DNA is TGTGCCAATTCCCGGGACAAGGGTCAGCCTCAGCATTTT. V and J are TRBV11-2 and TRBJ1-5, with D perhaps TRBD1 (6 bases). CDR3 size: 13 residues. CDR1 SGHAT and CDR2 FQNNGV come from the germline V gene.

To note about this clonotype: Because it lacks the conserved phenylalanine or tryptophan at the end, this CDR3 is likely a read error. The chain links TRBV11-3 to TRBJ2-5, with no clear D. The J call may not be correct, given that the DNA end is closer to TRBJ2-1. CDR1 and CDR2 (germline): SGHNT, YENEEA. The CDR3 is 16 amino acids. CDR3 protein: CASSLDARSFQETQFV. For the CDR3, the DNA is TGTGCCAGCAGCTTAGATGCAAGGAGTTTCCAAGAGACCCAGTTCGTC.

As to this clonotype: One junction end disagrees with the germline gene, perhaps due to a read error. The chain carries TRBV13 and TRBJ1-6; 9 bases map to TRBD1. This CDR3 has 14 amino acids. Germline-derived CDR1 and CDR2 are PRHDT and FYEKMQ (reference sequence). CDR3 bases: TGTACAAGCAATGGACAGGGGAGGAATTCACCCCCCCACTTT. Amino acid sequence: CTSNGQGRNSPPHF.

For this clonotype: At one of its ends the junction is not consistent with the germline gene, which may arise from a read error. The chain uses TRBV11-1 and TRBJ2-3; TRBD2 is a possible D gene (7 bases). Germline CDR1 SGHAT, CDR2 FQDESV (reference sequence). The CDR3 is 15 amino acids. CDR3 nucleotide sequence: TGTGTCAGCAGCTCTACGGGGGGCCCACCAGATACGCAGTATTTT. This codes for CVSSSTGGPPDTQYF. Filled out from reference TRBV11-1 and TRBJ2-3, the complete variable domain reads EAEVAQSPRYKITEKSQAVAFWCDPISGHATLYWYRQILGQGPELLVQFQDESVVDDSQLPKDRFSAERLKGVDSTLKIQPAELGDSAMYLCVSSSTGGPPDTQYFGPGTRLTVL.

The CDR3 sequence: CSVAQSSYEYYF. For the CDR3, the DNA is TGCAGCGTTGCACAGTCATCCTACGAGTATTACTTC. The chain uses TRBV29-1 and TRBJ2-7; D is uncertain. Germline V gene sequence: CDR1 SQVTM, CDR2 ANQGSEA. The CDR3 totals 12 residues. V lost 4 bases, J lost 13 bases, and 20 bases lay in between.

Note on this clonotype: At one end the junction does not follow the germline gene, possibly because of a read error. The chain carries TRBV5-4 and TRBJ2-7, with D possibly called TRBD1 or TRBD2 (5 bases each). Germline V gives CDR1 SGHNT, CDR2 YYREEE (reference sequence). This CDR3 contains 14 residues. Written as DNA, the CDR3 is TGTACCAGCAGCTTGGACTGGGACCCCTACGGGCAGTACTTC. This sequence encodes CTSSLDWDPYGQYF.

With regard to this clonotype: This may be a read error, as it is one base from a much larger clone. This chain uses TRBV10-3 with TRBJ1-1; 7 bases align to TRBD1. The CDR3 length is 14 residues. From germline, CDR1 is ENHRY and CDR2 SYGVKD. The CDR3 sequence is CAVSEGGKGTEAFF. As DNA, the CDR3 is TGTGCCGTCAGTGAAGGGGGCAAGGGCACTGAAGCTTTCTTT.

The gene calls are TRBV5-6 and TRBJ1-5; D is unclear. This CDR3 has 15 amino acids. The germline V gene encodes CDR1 SGHDT and CDR2 YYEEEE. V dropped 4 bases and J dropped 7 bases, with 18 bases sitting between them. The DNA for the CDR3 is TGTGCCAGCAGCCTAATGGGAGGGAAAGCCCAGCCCCAGCATTTT. This encodes CASSLMGGKAQPQHF.

By share, this clonotype ranks as medium-sized (0.01 to 0.1%). The J gene is TRBJ2-5, the V gene TRBV20-1; 7 bases map to TRBD1. V gave up 3 bases and J gave up 10 bases; unmatched junction bases: 11. Germline lookup yields CDR1 DFQATT and CDR2 SNEGSKA (reference sequence). This CDR3 has 13 amino acids. In nucleotides, the CDR3 is TGCAGTGCTAGGGAAACAGGGGTTGGGGACCAGTACTTC. As protein: CSARETGVGDQYF.

The chain links TRBV4-3 to TRBJ1-2; no clear D. Germline V gives CDR1 LGHNA, CDR2 YSLEER. V lost 0 bases and J 4 bases, leaving 12 bases between the germline ends. This CDR3 comprises 15 residues. The CDR3 nucleotides are TGCGCCAGCAGCCAAGACATAGCTAGTACCTATGGCTACACCTTC. Encoded protein: CASSQDIASTYGYTF.

In regard to this clonotype: Sequence at one end of the junction differs from germline and may be a read error. The chain carries TRBV20-1 and TRBJ2-2, with D possibly being TRBD2 (5 bases). CDR3 length equals 12 residues. Germline V gene lookup returns CDR1 DFQATT and CDR2 SNEGSKA (reference sequence). The CDR3 DNA sequence: TGCTATGCTAGATCGAACACCGGGGAACTGTTTTTT. It translates to CYARSNTGELFF.

The rearrangement joins TRBV11-2 to TRBJ2-7, with 14 bases identical to TRBD2. The junction had 5 bases not matched to a gene; V was cut back by 3 bases and J by 4 bases. The CDR3 is 16 amino acids. Looked up from germline, CDR1 is SGHAT and CDR2 is FQNNGV. CDR3 nucleotides: TGTGCCAGCAGCTTGGGACTAGCGGGAGATCGTTACGAGCAGTACTTC. This sequence encodes CASSLGLAGDRYEQYF.

Regarding this clonotype: A much bigger clone sits one base away, suggesting this may be a read error. This chain joins TRBV7-8 and TRBJ2-4; no reliable D call. Germline V gene data show CDR1 as SGHVS and CDR2 as FQNEAQ. There are 17 residues in the CDR3. Trimming took 7 bases from V and 9 from J, leaving 28 bases between them. CDR3 amino acids: CASNFTQPGPMSGIQYF. CDR3 bases: TGTGCCAGCAACTTTACACAACCCGGGCCGATGTCTGGCATTCAGTACTTC.